This T cell receptor beta chain was documented in a study of cytomegalovirus exposure and HLA in healthy donors. TCRdb's copy holds only in-frame clones and misses some; the assay was immunoSEQ multiplex PCR. The repertoire holds over 250,000 clones, approximately 86% seen once, with 0.95% to 1.5% in the top ten. Looked up from germline, CDR1 is SGHTA and CDR2 is FQGNSA. V dropped 5 bases and J dropped 3 bases, with 11 bases sitting between them. The CDR3 length is 14 residues. The study's findings and limits: A few chains linked to CMV were shown in vitro to be specific for CMV antigens. Researchers counted roughly 150 TCR beta chains as cytomegalovirus-associated.

On this clone itself: Its antigen is undetermined.

The chain couples TRBV7-2 to TRBJ1-5; no definite D call. The sequencing input was PBMCs. The source of this sequence is a woman in her twenties or thirties in good health and CMV-seropositive. CDR3 loop: CASSLGITNQPQHF. The DNA for the CDR3 is TGTGCCAGCAGCCTTGGGATCACCAATCAGCCCCAGCATTTT.